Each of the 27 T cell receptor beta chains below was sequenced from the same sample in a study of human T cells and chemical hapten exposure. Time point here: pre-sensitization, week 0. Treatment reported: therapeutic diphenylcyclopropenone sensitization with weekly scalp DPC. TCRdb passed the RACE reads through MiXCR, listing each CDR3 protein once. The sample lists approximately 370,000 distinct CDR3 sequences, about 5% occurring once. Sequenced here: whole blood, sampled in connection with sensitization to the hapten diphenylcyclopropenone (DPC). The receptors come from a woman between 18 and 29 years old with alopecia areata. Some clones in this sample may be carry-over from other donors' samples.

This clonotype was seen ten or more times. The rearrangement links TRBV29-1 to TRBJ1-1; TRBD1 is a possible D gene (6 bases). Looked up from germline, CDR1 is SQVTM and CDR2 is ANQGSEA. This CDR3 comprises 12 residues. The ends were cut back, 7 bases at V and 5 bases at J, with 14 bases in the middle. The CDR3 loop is CSATEGGTEAFF. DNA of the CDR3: TGCAGCGCGACAGAAGGGGGAACTGAAGCTTTCTTT.

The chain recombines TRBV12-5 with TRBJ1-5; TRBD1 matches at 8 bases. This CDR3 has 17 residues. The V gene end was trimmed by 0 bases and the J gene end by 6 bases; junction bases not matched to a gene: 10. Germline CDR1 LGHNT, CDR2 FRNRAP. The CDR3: CASGLVLRGQGGQPQHF. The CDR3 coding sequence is TGTGCTAGTGGTTTGGTACTGAGAGGACAGGGAGGTCAGCCCCAGCATTTT.

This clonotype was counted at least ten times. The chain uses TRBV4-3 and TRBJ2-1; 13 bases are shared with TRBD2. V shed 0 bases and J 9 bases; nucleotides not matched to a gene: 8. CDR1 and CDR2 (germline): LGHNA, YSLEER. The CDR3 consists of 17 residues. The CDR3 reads CASSQEILAGGQGEQFF. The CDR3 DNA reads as TGCGCCAGCAGCCAAGAAATACTAGCGGGGGGGCAGGGTGAGCAGTTCTTC.

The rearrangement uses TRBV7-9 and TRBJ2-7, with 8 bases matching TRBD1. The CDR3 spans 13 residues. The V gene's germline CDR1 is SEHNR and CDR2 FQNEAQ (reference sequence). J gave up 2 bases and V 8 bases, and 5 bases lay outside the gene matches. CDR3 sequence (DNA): TGTGCCAGCCGGTCAGGGGGCACCTACGAGCAGTACTTC. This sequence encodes CASRSGGTYEQYF.

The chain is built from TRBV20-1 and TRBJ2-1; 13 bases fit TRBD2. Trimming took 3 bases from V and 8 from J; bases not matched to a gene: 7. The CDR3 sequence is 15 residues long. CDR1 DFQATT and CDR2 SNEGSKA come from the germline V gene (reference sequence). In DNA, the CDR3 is TGCAGTGCTAGTAGGGGACTAGCGGGGTTCGATGAGCAGTTCTTC. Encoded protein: CSASRGLAGFDEQFF.

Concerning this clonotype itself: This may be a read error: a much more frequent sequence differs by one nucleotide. The CDR3 DNA is TGTGCCAGCAGAGAGACGTGGGTCTCTGGAAACACCTTATATTTT. Translated, it gives CASRETWVSGNTLYF. The genes are TRBV12-3 or TRBV12-4 and TRBJ1-3, with no clear D. The CDR3 has 15 amino acids.

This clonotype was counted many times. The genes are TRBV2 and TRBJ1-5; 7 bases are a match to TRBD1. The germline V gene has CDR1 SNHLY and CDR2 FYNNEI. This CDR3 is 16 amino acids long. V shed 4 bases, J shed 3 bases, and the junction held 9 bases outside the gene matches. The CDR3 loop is CASSAIRQGVNQPQHF. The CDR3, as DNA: TGTGCCAGCAGTGCTATTCGGCAGGGGGTCAATCAGCCCCAGCATTTT.

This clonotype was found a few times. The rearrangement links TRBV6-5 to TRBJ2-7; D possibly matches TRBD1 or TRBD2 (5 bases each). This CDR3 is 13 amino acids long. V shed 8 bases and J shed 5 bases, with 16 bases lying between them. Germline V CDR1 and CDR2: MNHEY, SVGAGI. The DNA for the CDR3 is TGTGCCAGCGGACGGGACCCTCGGGACGAGCAGTACTTC. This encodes CASGRDPRDEQYF.

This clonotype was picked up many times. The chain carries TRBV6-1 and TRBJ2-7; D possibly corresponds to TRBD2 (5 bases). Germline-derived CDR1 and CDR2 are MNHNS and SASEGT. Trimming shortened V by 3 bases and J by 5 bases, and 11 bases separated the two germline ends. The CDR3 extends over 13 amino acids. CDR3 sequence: CASSEFGSHEQYF. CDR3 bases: TGTGCCAGCAGTGAGTTTGGGAGCCACGAGCAGTACTTC.

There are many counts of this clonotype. CDR3 sequence (DNA): TGCAGTGCCGCATCCATAATGGGAGGGGCAACGAAGGAGACCCAGTACTTC. Translated, it gives CSAASIMGGATKETQYF. The rearrangement links TRBV20-1 to TRBJ2-5, with 7 bases identical to TRBD2. Unmatched junction bases numbered 21, after V lost 6 bases and J lost 5 bases. The CDR3 spans 17 residues. The germline V gene encodes CDR1 DFQATT and CDR2 SNEGSKA (reference sequence).

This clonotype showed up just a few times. Here the CDR3 reads CSARPPASASYEQYF. The DNA for the CDR3 is TGCAGTGCTCGCCCACCGGCTAGCGCCTCCTACGAGCAGTACTTC. V and J are TRBV20-1 and TRBJ2-7, with a possible D match to TRBD2 (6 bases). CDR1 and CDR2 (germline): DFQATT, SNEGSKA (reference sequence). The length of the CDR3 is 15 residues. The V and J ends lost 5 bases and 0 bases respectively, with 17 bases between them.

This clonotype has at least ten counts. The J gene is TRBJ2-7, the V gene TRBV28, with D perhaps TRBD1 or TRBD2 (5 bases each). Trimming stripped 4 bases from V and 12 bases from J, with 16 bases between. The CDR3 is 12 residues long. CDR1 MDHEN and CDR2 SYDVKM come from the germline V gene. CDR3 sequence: CASSSGTRTGYF. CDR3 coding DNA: TGTGCCAGCAGTTCGGGGACCAGAACTGGGTACTTC.

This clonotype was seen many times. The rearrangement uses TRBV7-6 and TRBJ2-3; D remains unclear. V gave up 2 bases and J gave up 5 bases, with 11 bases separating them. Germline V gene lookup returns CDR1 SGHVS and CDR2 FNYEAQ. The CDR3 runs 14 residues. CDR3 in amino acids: CASSLHQALDTQYF. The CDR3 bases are TGTGCCAGCAGCTTACATCAGGCGTTAGATACGCAGTATTTT.

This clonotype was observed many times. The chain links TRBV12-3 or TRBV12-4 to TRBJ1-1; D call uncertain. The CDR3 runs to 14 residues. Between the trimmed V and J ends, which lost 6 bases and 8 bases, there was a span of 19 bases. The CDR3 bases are TGTGCCAGCAGCAGCTTACCGGTCCCAGAGGAAGCTTTCTTT. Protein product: CASSSLPVPEEAFF.

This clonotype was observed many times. CDR3 bases: TGTGCCACCGCGGGCGGGGGGGGTGCCCCCACAGATACGCAGTATTTT. It translates to CATAGGGGAPTDTQYF. V usage is TRBV10-3 and J usage is TRBJ2-3; TRBD2 aligns across 9 bases. This CDR3 comprises 16 residues. V dropped 10 bases and J dropped 2; count of bases not matched to a gene: 13. Germline V CDR1 and CDR2: ENHRY, SYGVKD.

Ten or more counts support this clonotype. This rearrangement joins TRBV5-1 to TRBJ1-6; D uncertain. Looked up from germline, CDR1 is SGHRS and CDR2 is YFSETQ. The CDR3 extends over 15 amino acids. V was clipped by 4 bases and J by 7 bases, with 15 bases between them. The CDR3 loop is CASSLRLQPNSPLHF. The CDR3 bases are TGCGCCAGCAGCCTGCGTCTACAGCCGAATTCACCCCTCCACTTT.

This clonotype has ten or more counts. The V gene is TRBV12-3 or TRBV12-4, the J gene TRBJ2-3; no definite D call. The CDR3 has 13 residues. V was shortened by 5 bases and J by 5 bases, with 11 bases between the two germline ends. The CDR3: CASSSRERDTQYF. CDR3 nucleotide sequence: TGTGCCAGCAGTAGCCGTGAGAGAGATACGCAGTATTTT.

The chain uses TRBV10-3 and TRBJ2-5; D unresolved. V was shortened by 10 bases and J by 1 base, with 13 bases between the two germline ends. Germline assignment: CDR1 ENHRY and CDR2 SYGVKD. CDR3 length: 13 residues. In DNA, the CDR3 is TGTGCCACTACGTCGGCAGTCCAAGAGACCCAGTACTTC. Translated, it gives CATTSAVQETQYF.

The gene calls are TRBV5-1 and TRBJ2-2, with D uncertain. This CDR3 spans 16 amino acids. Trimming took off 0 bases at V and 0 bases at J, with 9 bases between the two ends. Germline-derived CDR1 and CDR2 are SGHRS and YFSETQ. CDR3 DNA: TGCGCCAGCAGCTTGGCCCAGAACTCGAACACCGGGGAGCTGTTTTTT. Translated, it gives CASSLAQNSNTGELFF.

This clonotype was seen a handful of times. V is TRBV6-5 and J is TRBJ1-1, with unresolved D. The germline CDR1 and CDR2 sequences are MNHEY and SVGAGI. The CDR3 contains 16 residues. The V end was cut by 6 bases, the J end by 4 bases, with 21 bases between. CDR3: CASRPGILRLGTEAFF. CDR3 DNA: TGTGCCAGCAGACCAGGTATTCTTCGCTTGGGCACTGAAGCTTTCTTT.

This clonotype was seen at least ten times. CDR3 bases: TGTGCCAGCAGAAAAAGCAGGGGCGGCTCTGGGGCCAACGTCCTGACTTTC. Its protein product is CASRKSRGGSGANVLTF. This chain connects TRBV7-2 to TRBJ2-6, with D maybe TRBD1 (6 bases). Germline V CDR1 and CDR2: SGHTA, FQGNSA. V lost 6 bases and J 0 bases, leaving 15 bases between the germline ends. The CDR3 extends over 17 amino acids.

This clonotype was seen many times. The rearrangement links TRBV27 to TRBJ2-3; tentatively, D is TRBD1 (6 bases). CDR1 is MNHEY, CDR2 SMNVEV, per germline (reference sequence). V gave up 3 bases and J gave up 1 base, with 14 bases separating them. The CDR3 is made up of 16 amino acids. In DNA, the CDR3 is TGTGCCAGCAGTTTGGGGTACAGGGTGGGCACAGATACGCAGTATTTT. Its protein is CASSLGYRVGTDTQYF.

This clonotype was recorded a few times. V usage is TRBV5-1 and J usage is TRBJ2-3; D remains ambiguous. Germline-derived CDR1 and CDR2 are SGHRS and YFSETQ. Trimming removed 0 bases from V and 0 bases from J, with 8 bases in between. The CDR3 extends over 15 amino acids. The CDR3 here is CASSLETLSTDTQYF. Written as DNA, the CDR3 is TGCGCCAGCAGCTTGGAGACACTCAGCACAGATACGCAGTATTTT.

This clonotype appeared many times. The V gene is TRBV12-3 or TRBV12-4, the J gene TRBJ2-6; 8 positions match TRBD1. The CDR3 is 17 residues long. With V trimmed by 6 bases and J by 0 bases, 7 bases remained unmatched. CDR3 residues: CASRRGQASSGANVLTF. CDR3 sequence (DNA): TGTGCCAGCAGACGGGGACAGGCCTCCTCTGGGGCCAACGTCCTGACTTTC.

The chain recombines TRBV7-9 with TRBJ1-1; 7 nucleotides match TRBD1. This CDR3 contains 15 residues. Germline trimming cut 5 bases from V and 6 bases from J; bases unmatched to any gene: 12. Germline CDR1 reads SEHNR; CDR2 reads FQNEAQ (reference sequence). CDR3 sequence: CASSQGDGGVAEAFF. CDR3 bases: TGTGCCAGCAGCCAGGGGGACGGCGGAGTCGCTGAAGCTTTCTTT.

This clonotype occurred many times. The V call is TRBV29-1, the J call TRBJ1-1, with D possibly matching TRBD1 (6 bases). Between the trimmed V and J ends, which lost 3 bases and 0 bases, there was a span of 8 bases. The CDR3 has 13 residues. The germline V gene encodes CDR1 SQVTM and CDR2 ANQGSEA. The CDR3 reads CSVDRGMNTEAFF. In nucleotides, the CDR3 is TGCAGCGTTGACAGGGGAATGAACACTGAAGCTTTCTTT. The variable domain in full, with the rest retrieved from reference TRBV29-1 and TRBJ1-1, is SAVISQKPSRDICQRGTSLTIQCQVDSQVTMMFWYRQQPGQSLTLIATANQGSEATYESGFVIDKFPISRPNLTFSTLTVSNMSPEDSSIYLCSVDRGMNTEAFFGQGTRLTVV.

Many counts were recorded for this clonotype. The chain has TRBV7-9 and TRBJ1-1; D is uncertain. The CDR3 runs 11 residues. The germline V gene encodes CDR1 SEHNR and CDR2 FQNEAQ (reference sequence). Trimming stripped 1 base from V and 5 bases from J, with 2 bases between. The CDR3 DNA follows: TGTGCCAGCAGCTTAGGGACTGAAGCTTTCTTT. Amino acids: CASSLGTEAFF. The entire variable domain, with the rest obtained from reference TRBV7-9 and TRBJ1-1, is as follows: DTGVSQNPRHKITKRGQNVTFRCDPISEHNRLYWYRQTLGQGPEFLTYFQNEAQLEKSRLLSDRFSAERPKGSFSTLEIQRTEQGDSAMYLCASSLGTEAFFGQGTRLTVV.